This record looks at one T cell receptor (beta chain) sequence and its context. The sample originates from a study of regulatory T cells in long-lasting Graves disease. Germline V CDR1 and CDR2: DFQATT, SNEGSKA (reference sequence). The V and J ends lost 1 base and 4 bases respectively, with 13 bases between them. The CDR3 extends over 14 amino acids. Time point specified: newly diagnosed GD, antithyroid drugs for less than 3 months. There was RNA extracted from PBMCs, and the TCR library was made from it. Construction of the TCR beta libraries employed iRepertoire HTBI primers in conjunction with Arm-PCR of CDR3 regions. One entry per CDR3 protein, called by TCRdb with MiXCR from the multiplex PCR reads. The table includes approximately 560,000 distinct CDR3 sequences, more than 15% detected once. A further study also used this sample, focusing on T cells in Graves' hyperthyroidism and ophthalmopathy. That work states: The majority of expanded thyroid clonotypes above 0.001 also appeared in blood.

This sequence joins TRBV20-1 and TRBJ1-2, with TRBD1 as a possible D gene (6 bases). Here the sequenced sample was peripheral blood mononuclear cells (PBMCs), taken at new diagnosis, from a patient treated with antithyroid drugs. The receptor was derived from a man younger than 30 with Graves disease. The CDR3 DNA reads TGCAGTGCTAGAGTCGGGGGGCGGGTCTATGGCTACACCTTC. Residues: CSARVGGRVYGYTF.